These 8 T cell receptor beta chains originate from one sample sequenced in a study of vaccination and CD4 T cells after COVID-19. Treatment of the sample: roughly 10-day PBMC culture with coronavirus spike peptide pools or control peptides (ViraFEST assay). The unexposed donor gave CD4+ T cells before the COVID-19 pandemic (2011-2018). The assay that was used to sequence DNA from cultured CD4+ T cells was the Oncomine TCR Beta short-read assay. CD4+ T cells were cultured, and genomic DNA was extracted from them. TCRdb reprocessed the PCR reads with MiXCR, giving one entry per CDR3 protein. The table lists fewer than 10,000 distinct CDR3 sequences, around 30% of them singletons. Their specific antigens are unknown. The sample consisted of CD4+ T cells from blood, cultured in vitro. The receptors originated from a human donor in good health.

The chain has TRBV12-3 or TRBV12-4 and TRBJ2-7, with TRBD1 identical over 8 bases. Trimming removed 6 bases from V and 0 bases from J; junction bases left unmatched: 7. CDR3 length equals 15 residues. The CDR3, as DNA: TGTGCCAGCAGACTAGACAGGGGAAGCTCCTACGAGCAGTACTTC. It specifies CASRLDRGSSYEQYF.

The V gene is TRBV11-3, the J gene TRBJ2-1; TRBD1 matches 12 bases. This CDR3 is built from 19 residues. The germline gives CDR1 SGHNT, CDR2 YENEEA. The trim removed 5 bases at V and 0 bases at J, leaving 11 bases unmatched. CDR3: CASSPGQGAWGSSYNEQFF. CDR3 DNA: TGTGCCAGCAGCCCGGGACAGGGGGCGTGGGGAAGCTCCTACAATGAGCAGTTCTTC. Based on the CDR3 plus reference TRBV11-3 and TRBJ2-1, the full variable domain is EAGVVQSPRYKIIEKKQPVAFWCNPISGHNTLYWYLQNLGQGPELLIRYENEEAVDDSQLPKDRFSAERLKGVDSTLKIQPAELGDSAVYLCASSPGQGAWGSSYNEQFFGPGTRLTVL.

The chain carries TRBV6-1 and TRBJ2-3; 8 bases map to TRBD1. Trimming at V came to 6 bases and at J to 5 bases, leaving 4 bases not matched to a gene. The CDR3 loop spans 13 amino acids. Germline assignment: CDR1 MNHNS and CDR2 SASEGT. CDR3 sequence: CASRRDRQDTQYF. The CDR3 nucleotides are TGTGCCAGCAGAAGGGACAGGCAAGATACGCAGTATTTT.

This rearrangement joins TRBV7-3 to TRBJ2-1; no firm D call. The CDR3 is 15 residues long. CDR1 is SGHTA, CDR2 FQGTGA, per germline. Trimming left V 2 bases short and J 6 bases short, with 14 bases between. This chain's CDR3 is CASSLASSQGNEQFF. The CDR3 region has the DNA TGTGCCAGCAGCTTAGCCTCCTCCCAAGGCAATGAGCAGTTCTTC.

This clonotype was recorded a few times. This chain links TRBV20-1 with TRBJ2-1; D is undetermined. The CDR3 totals 12 residues. Trimming took off 6 bases at V and 5 bases at J, with 11 bases between the two ends. CDR1 is DFQATT and CDR2 is SNEGSKA in the germline V gene (reference sequence). CDR3 nucleotides: TGCAGTGCACCACGTCGGGACAATGAGCAGTTCTTC. It yields the protein CSAPRRDNEQFF.

The genes are TRBV6-2 or TRBV6-3 and TRBJ2-1, with D possibly TRBD1 on 6 matching bases. V shed 6 bases and J shed 3 bases, with 15 bases lying between them. Germline values: CDR1 MNHEY, CDR2 SVGEGT. This CDR3 has 15 amino acids. The CDR3 nucleotides are TGTGCCAGCAGGTCAGGGGATTTCGACTACAATGAGCAGTTCTTC. Translation gives CASRSGDFDYNEQFF.

The chain recombines TRBV12-3 or TRBV12-4 with TRBJ1-2, with D uncertain. With 3 bases removed from V and 6 bases from J, the gap between germline ends came to 11 bases. This CDR3 region has 13 residues. CDR3 region: CASSFTRENGYTF. CDR3 DNA: TGTGCCAGCAGTTTTACACGTGAGAATGGCTACACCTTC.

This chain links TRBV9 with TRBJ2-1; 7 nucleotides align to TRBD1. J gave up 4 bases and V 0 bases, and 7 bases lay outside the gene matches. The germline V gene has CDR1 SGDLS and CDR2 YYNGEE. CDR3 length equals 16 residues. CDR3 nucleotides: TGTGCCAGCAGCGTAGAGGGTGGGACAGTTTACAATGAGCAGTTCTTC. As protein: CASSVEGGTVYNEQFF.